This TCR beta chain originates from a study of T cell repertoires in cytomegalovirus infection (dated by TCRdb to between 2018 and 2021). As for the study more broadly: The peptide stimulations were aimed at well-studied HLA-B-restricted epitopes as well as recently identified HLA-C-restricted CMV epitopes, whose presentation resists viral immunomodulation. Donor HLA type was relevant to the analysis, because carriage of CMV infection together with the matching HLA type was indicated by public TCR beta signatures.

The CDR3 spans 16 residues, from the cysteine through the phenylalanine. Just CDR3 DNA is preserved here, 48 bases in frame from base 1. The V end loses 6 bases and the J end loses 7 bases, and a stretch of 28 bases separates them. CDR1 and CDR2 (DFQATT, SNEGSKA) derive from the germline V gene (reference sequence). The treatment or condition label on this specimen signifies: in vitro stimulation with specific CMV peptide epitopes to enrich CMV-specific T cells. The table lists this clonotype with a few counts. Which antigen it targets is not known. No qualities accompany the bases; no much larger clone lies one base away. What the work shows at the level of the full study, not this receptor alone: The ex vivo response was dominated by HLA-C-restricted CMV-specific TCR beta clonotypes, and the single most frequent clonotype in two of eight donors was supplied by these HLA-C-restricted clonotypes. In both this cohort and an independent cohort of 352 donors, the cumulative frequency of public TCR beta family members distinguished carriers of CMV infection plus the relevant HLA type.

The listed sequencing device is Illumina HiSeq 1500. TCRdb applied fastp at Q25 and MiXCR to the public reads, then kept only in-frame beta chains. One record per CDR3 amino acid sequence lists the most common genes and DNA. Across this sample there are 550,000 to 850,000 distinct CDR3 sequences, with about 33% seen only once. Together, the top ten hold roughly 20% of the sample. The clonotype was recovered from a human donor in good health (CMV status not recorded). Some clones in this sample may be carry-over from other donors' samples. The chain is encoded by TRBV20-1 joined to TRBJ2-7; the D region is possibly TRBD1 or TRBD2, each matching across 6 bases. Sequences were derived from cultured PBMCs, sampled from culture after CMV antigen stimulation. This receptor has the CDR3 CSARLRRGQAPWEQYF. The DNA sequence follows: TGCAGTGCGAGACTCAGACGGGGGCAGGCCCCATGGGAGCAGTACTTC.